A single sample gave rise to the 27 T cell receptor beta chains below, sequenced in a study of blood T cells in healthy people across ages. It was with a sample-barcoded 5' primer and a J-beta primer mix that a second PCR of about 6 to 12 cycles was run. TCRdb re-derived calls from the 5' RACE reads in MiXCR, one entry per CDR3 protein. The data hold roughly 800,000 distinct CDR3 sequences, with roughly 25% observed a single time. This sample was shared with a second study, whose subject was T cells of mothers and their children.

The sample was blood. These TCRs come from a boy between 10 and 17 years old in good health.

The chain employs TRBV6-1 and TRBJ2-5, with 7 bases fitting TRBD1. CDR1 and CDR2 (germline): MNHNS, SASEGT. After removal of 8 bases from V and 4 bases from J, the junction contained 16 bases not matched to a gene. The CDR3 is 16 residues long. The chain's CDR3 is CASGVYDRETRETQYF. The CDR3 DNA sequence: TGTGCCAGCGGGGTCTACGACAGGGAGACCCGAGAGACCCAGTACTTC.

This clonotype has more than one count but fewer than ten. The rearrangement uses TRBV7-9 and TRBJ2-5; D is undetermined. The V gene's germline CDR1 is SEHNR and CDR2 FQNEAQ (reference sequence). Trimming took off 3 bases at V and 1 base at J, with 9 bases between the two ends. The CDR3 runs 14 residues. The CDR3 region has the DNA TGTGCCAGCAGCTTCGCCCTGTCCCAAGAGACCCAGTACTTC. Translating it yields CASSFALSQETQYF.

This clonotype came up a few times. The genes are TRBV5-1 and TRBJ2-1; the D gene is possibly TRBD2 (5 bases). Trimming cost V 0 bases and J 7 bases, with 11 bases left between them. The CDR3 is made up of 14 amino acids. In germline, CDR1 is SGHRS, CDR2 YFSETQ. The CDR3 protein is CASSLDLGVNEQFF. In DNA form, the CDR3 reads TGCGCCAGCAGCTTGGATCTGGGAGTGAATGAGCAGTTCTTC. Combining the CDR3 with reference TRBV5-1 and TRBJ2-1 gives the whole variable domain KAGVTQTPRYLIKTRGQQVTLSCSPISGHRSVSWYQQTPGQGLQFLFEYFSETQRNKGNFPGRFSGRQFSNSRSEMNVSTLELGDSALYLCASSLDLGVNEQFFGPGTRLTVL.

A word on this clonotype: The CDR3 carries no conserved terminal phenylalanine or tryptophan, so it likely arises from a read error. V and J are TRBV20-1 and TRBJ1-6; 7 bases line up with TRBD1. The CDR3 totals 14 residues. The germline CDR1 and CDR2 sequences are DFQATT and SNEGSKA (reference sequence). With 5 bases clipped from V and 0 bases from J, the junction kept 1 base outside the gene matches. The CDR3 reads CSAWDSSYNSPLHL. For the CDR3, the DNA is TGCAGTGCTTGGGACAGCTCCTATAATTCACCCCTCCACCTT.

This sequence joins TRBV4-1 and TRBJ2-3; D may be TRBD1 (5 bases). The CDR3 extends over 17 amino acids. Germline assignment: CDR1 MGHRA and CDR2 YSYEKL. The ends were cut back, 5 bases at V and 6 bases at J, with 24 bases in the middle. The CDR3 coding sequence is TGCGCCAGCAGCGCTATCGAAGGGGCAGAGTGGTCGGATACGCAGTATTTT. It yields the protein CASSAIEGAEWSDTQYF.

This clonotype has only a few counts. CDR3 sequence (DNA): TGTGCCAGCAGCTATATTGGACAGAGACAAGAGACCCAGTACTTC. Its translation is CASSYIGQRQETQYF. This chain uses TRBV28 with TRBJ2-5; a possible D gene is TRBD1 (6 bases). The germline gives CDR1 MDHEN, CDR2 SYDVKM. The length of the CDR3 is 15 residues. V lost 6 bases to trimming and J lost 2 bases, with 16 bases between them.

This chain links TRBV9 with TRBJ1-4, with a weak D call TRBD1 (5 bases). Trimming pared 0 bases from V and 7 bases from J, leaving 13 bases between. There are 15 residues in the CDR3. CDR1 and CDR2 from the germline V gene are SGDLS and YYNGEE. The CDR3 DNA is TGTGCCAGCAGCGTAGTGGGCCAGGGAGTTGAAAAACTGTTTTTT. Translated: CASSVVGQGVEKLFF.

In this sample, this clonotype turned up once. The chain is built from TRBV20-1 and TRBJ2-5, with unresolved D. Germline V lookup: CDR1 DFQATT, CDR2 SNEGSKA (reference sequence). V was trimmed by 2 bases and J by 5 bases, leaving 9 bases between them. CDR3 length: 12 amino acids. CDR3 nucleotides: TGCAGTGCTAGACCCTGGGATGAGACCCAGTACTTC. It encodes CSARPWDETQYF.

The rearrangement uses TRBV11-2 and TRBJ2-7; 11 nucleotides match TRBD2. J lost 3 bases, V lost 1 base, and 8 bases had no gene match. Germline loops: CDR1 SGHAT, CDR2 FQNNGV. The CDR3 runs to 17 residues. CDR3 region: CASSLAPPLAGDYEQYF. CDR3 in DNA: TGTGCCAGCAGCTTAGCCCCTCCACTAGCGGGGGACTACGAGCAGTACTTC.

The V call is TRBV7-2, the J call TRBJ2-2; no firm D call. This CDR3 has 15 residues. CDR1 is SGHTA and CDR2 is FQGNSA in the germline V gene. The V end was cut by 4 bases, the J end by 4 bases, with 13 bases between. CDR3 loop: CASSSDPSSTGELFF. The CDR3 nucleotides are TGTGCCAGCAGCTCCGACCCTTCTTCCACCGGGGAGCTGTTTTTT. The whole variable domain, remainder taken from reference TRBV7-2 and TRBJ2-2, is GAGVSQSPSNKVTEKGKDVELRCDPISGHTALYWYRQSLGQGLEFLIYFQGNSAPDKSGLPSDRFSAERTGGSVSTLTIQRTQQEDSAVYLCASSSDPSSTGELFFGEGSRLTVL.

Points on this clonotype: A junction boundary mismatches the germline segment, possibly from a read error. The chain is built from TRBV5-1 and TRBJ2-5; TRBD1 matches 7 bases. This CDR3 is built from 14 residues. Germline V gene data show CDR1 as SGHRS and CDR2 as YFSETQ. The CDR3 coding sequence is TGCGCCAGCAGGTTGGGACAGTTACAAGAGACCCAGTACTTC. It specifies CASRLGQLQETQYF.

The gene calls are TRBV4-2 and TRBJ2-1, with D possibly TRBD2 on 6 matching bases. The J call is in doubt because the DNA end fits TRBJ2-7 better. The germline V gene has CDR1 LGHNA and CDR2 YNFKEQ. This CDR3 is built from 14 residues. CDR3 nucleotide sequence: TGTGCCAGCAGCCAAGCGGGAGCGCAGGTTCAGCAGTACTTC. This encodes CASSQAGAQVQQYF.

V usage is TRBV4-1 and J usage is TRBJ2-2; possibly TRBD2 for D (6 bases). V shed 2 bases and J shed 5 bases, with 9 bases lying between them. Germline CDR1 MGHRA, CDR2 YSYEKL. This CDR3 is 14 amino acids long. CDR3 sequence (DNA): TGCGCCAGCAGCCAACATGGAGGGACCGGGGAGCTGTTTTTT. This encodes CASSQHGGTGELFF.

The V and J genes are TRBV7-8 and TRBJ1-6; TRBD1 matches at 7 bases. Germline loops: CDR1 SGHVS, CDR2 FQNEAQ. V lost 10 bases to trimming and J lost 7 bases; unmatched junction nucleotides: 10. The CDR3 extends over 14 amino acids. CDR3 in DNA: TGTGCCACTCAACCCGGGACAGTCAATTCACCCCTCCACTTT. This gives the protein CATQPGTVNSPLHF.

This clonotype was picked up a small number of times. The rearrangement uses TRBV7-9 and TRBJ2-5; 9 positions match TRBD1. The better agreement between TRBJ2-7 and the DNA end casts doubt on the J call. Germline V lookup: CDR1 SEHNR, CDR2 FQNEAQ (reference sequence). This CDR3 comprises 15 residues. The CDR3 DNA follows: TGTGCCAGCAGCCCCAGAGGGACAGGGAGCTACGAGCAGTACTTC. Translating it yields CASSPRGTGSYEQYF.

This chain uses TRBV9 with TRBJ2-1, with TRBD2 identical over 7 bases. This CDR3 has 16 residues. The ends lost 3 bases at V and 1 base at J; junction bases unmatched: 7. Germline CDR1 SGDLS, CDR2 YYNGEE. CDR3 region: CASSDDPGGSYNEQFF. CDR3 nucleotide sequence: TGTGCCAGCAGCGACGACCCGGGGGGATCCTACAATGAGCAGTTCTTC.

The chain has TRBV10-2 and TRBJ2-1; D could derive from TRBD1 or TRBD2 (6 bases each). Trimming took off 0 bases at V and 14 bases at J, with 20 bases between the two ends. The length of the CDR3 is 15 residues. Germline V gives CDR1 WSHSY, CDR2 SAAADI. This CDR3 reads CASSESDRLSGSEFF. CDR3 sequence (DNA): TGCGCCAGCAGTGAGTCGGACAGACTTAGCGGTTCGGAGTTCTTC.

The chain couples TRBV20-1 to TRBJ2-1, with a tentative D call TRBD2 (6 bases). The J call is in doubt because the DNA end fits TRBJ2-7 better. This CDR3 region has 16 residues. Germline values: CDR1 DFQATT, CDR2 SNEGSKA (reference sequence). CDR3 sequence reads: CSARPNLRGIIYEQYF. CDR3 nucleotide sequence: TGCAGTGCTAGGCCTAATCTTCGGGGGATTATCTACGAGCAGTACTTC.

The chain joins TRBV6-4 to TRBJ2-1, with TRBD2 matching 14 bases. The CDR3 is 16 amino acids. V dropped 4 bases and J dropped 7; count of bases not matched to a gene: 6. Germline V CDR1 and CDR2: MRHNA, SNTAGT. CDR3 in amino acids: CASSASGTSGSNEQFF. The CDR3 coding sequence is TGTGCCAGCAGTGCCTCCGGGACTAGCGGGAGTAATGAGCAGTTCTTC.

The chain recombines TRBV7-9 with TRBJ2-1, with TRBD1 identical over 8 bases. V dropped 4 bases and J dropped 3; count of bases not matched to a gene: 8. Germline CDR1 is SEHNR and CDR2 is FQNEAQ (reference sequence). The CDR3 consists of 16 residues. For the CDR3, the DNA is TGTGCCAGCAGCTGGACGGGACAGGACATCTACAATGAGCAGTTCTTC. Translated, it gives CASSWTGQDIYNEQFF.

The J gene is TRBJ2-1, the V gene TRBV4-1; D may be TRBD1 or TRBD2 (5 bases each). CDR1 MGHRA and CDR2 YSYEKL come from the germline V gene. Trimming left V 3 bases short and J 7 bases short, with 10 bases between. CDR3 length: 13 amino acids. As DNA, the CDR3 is TGCGCCAGCAGCCACCCGGGACCGAATGAGCAGTTCTTC. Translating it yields CASSHPGPNEQFF.

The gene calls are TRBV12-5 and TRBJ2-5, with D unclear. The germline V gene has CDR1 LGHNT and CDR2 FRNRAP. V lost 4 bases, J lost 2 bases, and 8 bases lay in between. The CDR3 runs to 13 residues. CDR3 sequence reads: CASGSDGQETQYF. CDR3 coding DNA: TGTGCTAGTGGTTCCGACGGACAAGAGACCCAGTACTTC.

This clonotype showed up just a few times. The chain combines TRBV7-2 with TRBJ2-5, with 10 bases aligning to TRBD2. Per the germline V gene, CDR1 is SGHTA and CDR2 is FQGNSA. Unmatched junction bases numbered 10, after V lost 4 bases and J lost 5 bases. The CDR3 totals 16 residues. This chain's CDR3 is CASSSRLAGDLETQYF. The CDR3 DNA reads TGTGCCAGCAGCTCCCGTCTAGCGGGGGATTTGGAGACCCAGTACTTC.

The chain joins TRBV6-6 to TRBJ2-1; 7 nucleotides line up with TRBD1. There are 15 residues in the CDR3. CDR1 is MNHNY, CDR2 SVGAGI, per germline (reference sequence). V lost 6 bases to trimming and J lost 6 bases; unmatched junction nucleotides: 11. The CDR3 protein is CASSLQGQLSNEQFF. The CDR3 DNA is TGTGCCAGCAGCCTACAGGGGCAATTGAGCAATGAGCAGTTCTTC.

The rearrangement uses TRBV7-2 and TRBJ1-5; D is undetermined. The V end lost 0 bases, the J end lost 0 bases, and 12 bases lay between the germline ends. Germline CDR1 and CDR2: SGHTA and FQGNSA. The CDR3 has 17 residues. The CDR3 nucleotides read TGTGCCAGCAGCTTAGCTCCCGTATCGGCTAGCAATCAGCCCCAGCATTTT. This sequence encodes CASSLAPVSASNQPQHF.

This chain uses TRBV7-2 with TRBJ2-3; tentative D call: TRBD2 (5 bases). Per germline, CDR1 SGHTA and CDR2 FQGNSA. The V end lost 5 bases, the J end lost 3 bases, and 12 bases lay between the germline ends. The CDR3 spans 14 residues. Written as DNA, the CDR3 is TGTGCCAGCAGCAGCTCACGGGGAACAGATACGCAGTATTTT. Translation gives CASSSSRGTDTQYF.

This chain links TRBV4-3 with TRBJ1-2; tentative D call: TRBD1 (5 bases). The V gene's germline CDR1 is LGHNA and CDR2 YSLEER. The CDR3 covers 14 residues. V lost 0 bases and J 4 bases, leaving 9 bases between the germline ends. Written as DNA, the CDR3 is TGCGCCAGCAGCCAAGAGTGGGGCGGCTATGGCTACACCTTC. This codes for CASSQEWGGYGYTF.